One T cell receptor (beta chain) is described in this entry. Its antigen is not yet known. Base qualities are not recorded, but no much larger clone differs from it by a single base. The data are from a study of a mutant IDH1 vaccine in newly diagnosed glioma (dated by TCRdb to 2020 to 2022). For the study in its entirety: Patients were given eight vaccinations, in weeks 1, 3, 5, 7, 11, 15, 19 and 23, which matched visits V03 through V10. In the chemotherapy-containing groups, vaccination started alongside temozolomide cycles, whereas in patients who had radiotherapy alone it started 4-6 weeks after radiotherapy. Of the approximately 35 treated patients, around 62% were male and around 38% were female, and a mean age of roughly 40 years was recorded. Before enrollment, patients had received standard therapy of radiotherapy alone, temozolomide alone, or radiochemotherapy with temozolomide; most received the combination. Longitudinal TCRB deep sequencing was performed for roughly 25 treated patients wherever samples were available for exploratory analyses. Six visits were used for peripheral blood collection: V03 (baseline), V05, V07, V10, V12 and V13. General conclusions and limits of the study: Across multiple MHC alleles, vaccine-induced immune responses were seen in 90% to 95% of patients. Pseudoprogression appeared unrelated to alterations in the top peripheral T cell clonotypes detected by TCRB sequencing. PBMC samples for TCRB deep sequencing were selected based on availability. According to the authors, sample limitations meant that analyses of patient blood samples could not be reproduced.

Library preparation used the immunoSEQ multiplex PCR assay. Rearranged TCR beta chain sequences were amplified with the hsTCRB Kit following the manufacturer's protocol. TCRB libraries were sequenced on an Illumina MiSeq. Regarding the original processing steps: Demultiplexing, trimming and gene mapping were performed with the kit vendor's proprietary platform. Entries here come from immuneACCESS through TCRdb and include only in-frame sequences with V and J called. Some clones fail to appear in such tables; in the studies checked, an unresolved V gene covers under half of the shortfall, and the cause of the remainder is unknown. From that table come the V and J calls and clone size; the DNA was used to work out D and trimming. This sample lists about 67,000 clones; about 89% were detected once. Less than 2% of the sample is held by the ten biggest clonotypes. The sample's time point label, decoded: week 11, during vaccination. A 20-mer mutant IDH1 peptide at 300 micrograms in Montanide made up each vaccine dose, which was injected subcutaneously together with topical imiquimod. Newly diagnosed WHO grade 3 or 4 IDH1-mutant astrocytomas showing loss of nuclear ATRX were present in the donors. The samples were drawn from NOA16, a multicentre, single-arm, open-label phase I trial in Germany that tested a mutant IDH1 peptide vaccine in humans for the first time. The DNeasy Blood and Tissue Kit was used to extract genomic DNA from EDTA blood for TCRB sequencing.

Sequencing used PBMCs, obtained from a glioma patient whose treatment included an IDH1 peptide vaccine. The receptor was derived from a man aged 40-49 years with glioma.

The CDR3 corresponds to CASSLWSTGSYGYTF. The nucleotide sequence is given as TGTGCCAGCAGCTTGTGGAGCACAGGGTCCTATGGCTACACCTTC. Here the chain combines TRBV5-4 and TRBJ1-2, with TRBD1 tentatively as D gene (6 bases match). Reading from cysteine to phenylalanine, the CDR3 counts 15 amino acids. Here the CDR3 DNA is all that survives: 45 bases in frame from base 1. The germline V gene (reference sequence) supplies CDR1 SGHNT and CDR2 YYREEE. V and J lose 1 base and 4 bases, and a span of 14 bases separates them.